This section outlines one TCR beta chain sequence together with its context. PCR was performed a second time for roughly 7 to 11 cycles using a sample-barcoded 5' primer and a J-beta primer mix. TCRdb used MiXCR to reprocess the 5' RACE reads, holding one entry per CDR3 protein. The sample records about 1.8 million distinct CDR3 sequences, 40% to 55% being singletons. The sample originates from a study of blood T cells in healthy people across ages. The source is a woman between 35 and 50 years old in good health. Sequenced material: blood.

CDR3 residues: CASTPRDLPTDTQYF. CDR3 nucleotides: TGTGCCAGCACCCCGAGGGACCTACCCACAGATACGCAGTATTTT. The chain uses TRBV6-5 and TRBJ2-3; D may be TRBD1 or TRBD2 (5 bases each). The CDR3 length is 15 residues. Germline loops: CDR1 MNHEY, CDR2 SVGAGI. Trimming removed 7 bases at V and 2 bases at J, with 16 bases between.